Shown below are 6 T cell receptor beta chains from a single sample sequenced in a study of technical replicates of blood from a few donors. Assay used: immunoSEQ multiplex PCR; TCRdb lists only in-frame clones, some missing. Here the sample spans tens of thousands of clones, approximately 94% being singletons. Specimen: T cells isolated from PBMCs. The receptor source for this set is a human donor in good health.

This chain uses TRBV12-2 with TRBJ2-3; TRBD2 is the table's D call and was not checked against the DNA. TRBV12-2 constitutes a pseudogene. CDR3 size: 18 residues. CDR3 coding DNA: TGTGCAAGTCGCTTAGCGTCTGAGTGCGGGGATTTCACAGATACGCAGTATTTT. This translates into CASRLASECGDFTDTQYF.

The CDR3, as DNA: TGTGCCAGCAGCATGGGGGGACAGGGGGAAGGTAGAGGCTACACCTTC. This translates into CASSMGGQGEGRGYTF. The rearrangement joins TRBV21-1 to TRBJ1-2; the table's D gene call, TRBD1, was not cross checked with the DNA. TRBV21-1 is assigned pseudogene status. CDR3 length: 16 residues.

The chain couples TRBV5-4 to TRBJ1-2; 8 bases line up with TRBD1. The J segment lost 2 bases and the V segment lost 4 bases, leaving 10 bases of the junction unmatched. Germline V gives CDR1 SGHNT, CDR2 YYREEE (reference sequence). The CDR3 is 16 amino acids. The CDR3 reads CASSLLGQGVNYGYTF. CDR3 in DNA: TGTGCCAGCAGCCTTTTAGGACAGGGAGTAAACTATGGCTACACCTTC.

The chain is built from TRBV11-3 and TRBJ1-6, with D perhaps matching TRBD1 (5 bases). V was shortened by 1 base and J by 7 bases, with 11 bases between the two germline ends. Germline CDR1 reads SGHNT; CDR2 reads YENEEA. The CDR3 is made up of 15 amino acids. DNA of the CDR3: TGTGCCAGCAGCTTAGGGGGCAGGTCGAATTCACCCCTCCACTTT. It translates to CASSLGGRSNSPLHF.

This chain links TRBV11-2 with TRBJ2-7, with D maybe TRBD2 (6 bases). Trimming took 0 bases from V and 3 from J, leaving 12 bases between them. From germline, CDR1 is SGHAT and CDR2 FQNNGV. The CDR3 is 15 amino acids. In nucleotides, the CDR3 is TGTGCCAGCAGCTTAGAACTAGGAGGGTTCTACGAGCAGTACTTC. Its protein product is CASSLELGGFYEQYF.

Turning to this clone: A read error may produce the germline difference seen at one junction end. The CDR3 reads CASSEGAPDTQYF. For the CDR3, the DNA is TGTGCCAGCAGCGAAGGGGCGCCAGATACGCAGTATTTT. The V call is TRBV2, the J call TRBJ2-3; a possible D gene is TRBD1 (5 bases). Germline CDR1 SNHLY, CDR2 FYNNEI. This CDR3 spans 13 amino acids.